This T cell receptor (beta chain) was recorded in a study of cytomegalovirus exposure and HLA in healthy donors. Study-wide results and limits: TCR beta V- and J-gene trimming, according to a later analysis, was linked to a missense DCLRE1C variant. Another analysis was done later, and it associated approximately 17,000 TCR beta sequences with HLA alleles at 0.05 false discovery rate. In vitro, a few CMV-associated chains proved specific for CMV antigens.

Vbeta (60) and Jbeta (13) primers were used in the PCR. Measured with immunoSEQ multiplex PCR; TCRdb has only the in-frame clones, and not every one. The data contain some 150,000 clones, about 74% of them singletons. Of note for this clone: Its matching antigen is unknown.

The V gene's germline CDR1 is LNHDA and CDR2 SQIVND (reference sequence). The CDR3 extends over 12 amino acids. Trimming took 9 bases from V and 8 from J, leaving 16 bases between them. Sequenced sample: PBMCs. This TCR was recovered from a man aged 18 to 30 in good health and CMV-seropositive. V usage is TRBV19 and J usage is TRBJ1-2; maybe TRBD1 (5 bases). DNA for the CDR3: TGTGCCAGCCACAGGAGGGCGGAGGGCTACACCTTC. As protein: CASHRRAEGYTF. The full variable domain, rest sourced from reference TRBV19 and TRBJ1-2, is DGGITQSPKYLFRKEGQNVTLSCEQNLNHDAMYWYRQDPGQGLRLIYYSQIVNDFQKGDIAEGYSVSREKKESFPLTVTSAQKNPTAFYLCASHRRAEGYTFGSGTRLTVV.